This is a list of T cell receptor beta chains from one sample in a study of vaccination effects on CD4 cells after COVID-19. Clones were read by immunoSEQ multiplex PCR, and TCRdb kept only the in-frame ones, dropping some. The sample contains about 8,100 clones, 60% to 75% of which appear only once. The antigens for these receptors are not known. Sequenced material: CD4+ T cells from PBMCs cultured with HCoV-229E spike peptides, taken before COVID-19 vaccination. Receptors were obtained from a human donor who received a COVID-19 vaccine. Each CDR3 is given with its conserved first and last residue. The D gene is left open where the match is weak. Clone size is given for some rows only: seen once, a few or many times, or a class if the clone is expanded.

>NA|TRBV5-1|TRBJ1-2|NA
TGCGCCAGCAGCAGCCCAGGCTATGGCTACACCTTC
CASSSPGYGYTF
>NA|TRBV5-4|TRBJ2-1|NA
TGTGCCAGCAGCTTGGGGGGCGGGTCTCACAATGAGCAGTTCTTC
CASSLGGGSHNEQFF
>TRBD1|TRBV7-9|TRBJ1-6|once
TGTGCCAGCAGCTTTGGGACAGCGGGCTATTCACCCCTCCACTTT
CASSFGTAGYSPLHF
>TRBD1|TRBV11-2|TRBJ1-6|few
TGTGCCAGCAGCCCATTGACAGGGGATAGGACACCCCTCCACTTT
CASSPLTGDRTPLHF
>NA|TRBV27|TRBJ2-5|NA
TGTGCCAGCAATTCACTCCGGGACAACCAAGAGACCCAGTACTTC
CASNSLRDNQETQYF
>NA|TRBV7-9|TRBJ1-2|NA
TGTGCCAGCAGCTCTACCCCTGGCTACACCTTC
CASSSTPGYTF
>NA|TRBV12-3/TRBV12-4|TRBJ2-7|NA
TGTGCCAGTCTGACAGACGCGTCCTACGAGCAGTACTTC
CASLTDASYEQYF
>NA|TRBV3-1/TRBV3-2|TRBJ2-5|NA
TGTGCCAGCAGCCAAGTCAAGCAAGAGACCCAGTACTTC
CASSQVKQETQYF
>NA|TRBV6-1|TRBJ2-3|NA
TGTGCCAGCAGTGACCGGACAGCTAGCACAGATACGCAGTATTTT
CASSDRTASTDTQYF
>NA|TRBV2|TRBJ2-5|NA
TGTGCCAGCCGGCAAGAGACCCAGTACTTC
CASRQETQYF
>NA|TRBV30|TRBJ1-5|NA
TGTGCCTGGACTAGACAGGCGGAACAGCCCCAGCATTTT
CAWTRQAEQPQHF
>NA|TRBV7-7|TRBJ2-2|NA
TGTGCCAGCAGCTTAAACAGGGCCGGGGAGCTGTTTTTT
CASSLNRAGELFF
>TRBD1|TRBV29-1|TRBJ2-7|once
TGCAGCGTTGCCGGGACAGAAAACTACGAGCAGTACTTC
CSVAGTENYEQYF
>NA|TRBV3-1/TRBV3-2|TRBJ2-5|NA
TGTGCCAGCAGCCAAGATAGCGCCCAAGAGACCCAGTACTTC
CASSQDSAQETQYF
>TRBD1|TRBV2|TRBJ2-7|NA
TGTGCCAGCGGGGAGGGACAGGGGTTATCCTACGAGCAGTACTTC
CASGEGQGLSYEQYF
>TRBD2|TRBV3-1/TRBV3-2|TRBJ2-3|NA
TGTGCCAGCAGAGACAGCGGGGGCTGGGTAGATACGCAGTATTTT
CASRDSGGWVDTQYF
>NA|TRBV30|TRBJ2-7|NA
TGTGCCTGGGCAACAAGGGGACACAACAAGATCTACGAGCAGTACTTC
CAWATRGHNKIYEQYF
>NA|TRBV24-1|TRBJ2-3|NA
TGTGCCACCAGTGACCGTGGACGGGGCACAGATACGCAGTATTTT
CATSDRGRGTDTQYF
>TRBD2|TRBV2|TRBJ2-1|NA
TGTGCCAGCCGCCTACTAGCGGGGATCAATGAGCAGTTCTTC
CASRLLAGINEQFF
>NA|TRBV29-1|TRBJ1-6|NA
TGCAGCGTTGCTACCTCTTGGGGATATAATTCACCCCTCCACTTT
CSVATSWGYNSPLHF
>TRBD2|TRBV2|TRBJ2-1|NA
TGTGCCAGCACCGGGGGGGCTTACAATGAGCAGTTCTTC
CASTGGAYNEQFF
>TRBD1|TRBV6-5|TRBJ1-2|few
TGTGCCAGCCGACAGGGTACCTATGGCTACACCTTC
CASRQGTYGYTF
>NA|TRBV30|TRBJ1-2|NA
TGTGCCTGGAGTCTGGCTAACTATGGCTACACCTTC
CAWSLANYGYTF
>NA|TRBV5-8|TRBJ1-1|NA
TGTGCCAGCACCCTTGTTCGGGCCAAGGCAAGAATGAACACTGAAGCTTTCTTT
CASTLVRAKARMNTEAFF
>NA|TRBV10-3|TRBJ2-5|once
TGTGCCACCACCGAAAGGGCGGACCAAGAGACCCAGTACTTC
CATTERADQETQYF
>TRBD2|TRBV4-1|TRBJ2-4|NA
TGCGCCAGCAGCCCGGGACTAGCGGGAGTTCGTAGGGGCAAAAACATTCAGTACTTC
CASSPGLAGVRRGKNIQYF
>TRBD2|TRBV10-3|TRBJ2-3|NA
TGTGCCATAACTAGCGGGGGCACAGATACGCAGTATTTT
CAITSGGTDTQYF
>NA|TRBV19|TRBJ1-4|NA
TGTGCCAGTAGTACCCCGATGGGACGTGCAACTAATGAAAAACTGTTTTTT
CASSTPMGRATNEKLFF
>TRBD1|TRBV24-1|TRBJ1-6|NA
TGTGCCACCTCTACAGGGGGTGAGGGTTCACCCCTCCACTTT
CATSTGGEGSPLHF
>NA|TRBV10-3|TRBJ1-2|few
TGTGCCATCAGTGAGTCCGGAGACTATGGCTACACCTTC
CAISESGDYGYTF
>NA|TRBV19|TRBJ1-1|NA
TGTGCCAGTAGTATTGAACAGCGCGGAGCTTTCTTT
CASSIEQRGAFF
>NA|TRBV19|TRBJ1-5|few
TGTGCCAGTAGCCCAGTGGGTGAGGTTCAGCCCCAGCATTTT
CASSPVGEVQPQHF
>TRBD2|TRBV7-7|TRBJ2-1|NA
TGTGCCAGCAGCTTTAGCGGGAGCCCTGGGGATGAGCAGTTCTTC
CASSFSGSPGDEQFF
>NA|TRBV10-3|TRBJ1-2|NA
TGTGCCATCAGTGCCTCATGGGGTACTAACTATGGCTACACCTTC
CAISASWGTNYGYTF
>NA|TRBV7-6|TRBJ1-1|few
TGTGCCAGCAGCCGCGGGGTGAACACTGAAGCTTTCTTT
CASSRGVNTEAFF
>TRBD2|TRBV19|TRBJ2-7|once
TGTGCCAGTAGGGGACTAGCGGGTGGTTACGAGCAGTACTTC
CASRGLAGGYEQYF
>TRBD1|TRBV6-1|TRBJ1-5|few
TGTGCCAGCAGTGAATTGGCAGGGGGAAATCAGCCCCAGCATTTT
CASSELAGGNQPQHF